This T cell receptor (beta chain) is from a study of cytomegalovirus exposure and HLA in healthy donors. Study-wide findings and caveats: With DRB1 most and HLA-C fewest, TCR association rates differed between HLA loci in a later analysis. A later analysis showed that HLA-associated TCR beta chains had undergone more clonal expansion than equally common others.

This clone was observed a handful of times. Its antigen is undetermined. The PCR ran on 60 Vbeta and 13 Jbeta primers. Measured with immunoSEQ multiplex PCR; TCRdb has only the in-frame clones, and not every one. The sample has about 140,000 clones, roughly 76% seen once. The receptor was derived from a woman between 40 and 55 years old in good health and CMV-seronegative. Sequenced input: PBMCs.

In DNA, the CDR3 is TGTGCGACAGGGATTAGCTCTGGAAACACCATATATTTT. This translates into CATGISSGNTIYF. The chain has TRBV6-6 and TRBJ1-3; 7 bases fit TRBD1. CDR1 is MNHNY, CDR2 SVGAGI, per germline (reference sequence). The CDR3 consists of 13 residues.